These 24 T cell receptor beta chains were all obtained from the same sample, sequenced in a study of Ad26.COV2.S vaccination and SARS-CoV-2 variants. Assay used: immunoSEQ multiplex PCR; TCRdb lists only in-frame clones, some missing. The sample holds more than 300,000 clones, approximately 86% seen once. Treatment: over 15 received Ad26.COV2.S at low or high dose, single or two shots; a few received placebo; per-sample allocation not given. The samples were gathered on day 63 after the first injection of vaccine or placebo. This sample comprised peripheral blood, obtained in a trial of Ad26.COV2.S vaccine versus placebo. The receptors shown here come from a person between 18 and 59 years old who received the Ad26.COV2.S COVID-19 vaccine or a placebo.

This clone has just one count. The rearrangement links TRBV19 to TRBJ1-1; D possibly corresponds to TRBD1 (5 bases). The CDR3 extends over 12 amino acids. Looked up from germline, CDR1 is LNHDA and CDR2 is SQIVND (reference sequence). V shed 9 bases and J shed 1 base, with 9 bases lying between them. The CDR3 DNA is TGTGCCAGCGGACACCCGAACACTGAAGCTTTCTTT. Residues: CASGHPNTEAFF.

The rearrangement links TRBV28 to TRBJ1-1; TRBD1 agrees at 7 bases. Germline assignment: CDR1 MDHEN and CDR2 SYDVKM. Germline trimming cut 5 bases from V and 0 bases from J; bases unmatched to any gene: 6. This CDR3 is built from 15 residues. The CDR3 DNA reads TGTGCCAGCAGTGGGTTCCAGGGGGTGAACACTGAAGCTTTCTTT. This sequence encodes CASSGFQGVNTEAFF.

J is TRBJ2-3 and V is TRBV6-5; D is uncertain. Germline CDR1 is MNHEY and CDR2 is SVGAGI. This CDR3 spans 11 amino acids. V was cut by 6 bases and J by 5 bases, with 6 bases left in between. In nucleotides, the CDR3 is TGTGCCAGCAGGCAATTAGATACGCAGTATTTT. Protein product: CASRQLDTQYF.

The J gene is TRBJ2-7, the V gene TRBV20-1; D is unresolved. The CDR3 length is 13 residues. From germline, CDR1 is DFQATT and CDR2 SNEGSKA (reference sequence). The germline V and J ends were trimmed by 3 bases and 2 bases, with 11 bases remaining between them. The CDR3 region is CSASSPVTYEQYF. In DNA form, the CDR3 reads TGCAGTGCTAGTTCGCCAGTCACCTACGAGCAGTACTTC.

The V and J genes are TRBV7-2 and TRBJ2-5, with D uncertain. The CDR3 length is 15 residues. Germline CDR1 reads SGHTA; CDR2 reads FQGNSA. Between the trimmed V and J ends, which lost 5 bases and 4 bases, there was a span of 17 bases. CDR3 sequence (DNA): TGTGCCAGCAGCCCGTTAGGGCTGGCGGCAGAGACCCAGTACTTC. Translated: CASSPLGLAAETQYF.

The rearrangement uses TRBV9 and TRBJ2-1; D gene unclear. This CDR3 is 14 amino acids long. Per germline, CDR1 SGDLS and CDR2 YYNGEE. The germline V and J ends were trimmed by 0 bases and 10 bases, with 14 bases remaining between them. The CDR3, as DNA: TGTGCCAGCAGCGTAGAGGCTGGCCCCAGAGAGCAGTTCTTC. Translation: CASSVEAGPREQFF.

This clone has only a few counts. V is TRBV7-9 and J is TRBJ1-1; D is perhaps TRBD1 (5 bases). The germline V and J ends were trimmed by 6 bases and 7 bases, with 15 bases remaining between them. Germline lookup yields CDR1 SEHNR and CDR2 FQNEAQ (reference sequence). The CDR3 has 13 amino acids. CDR3 in DNA: TGTGCCAGCAGTCGGATAGAACAGGATGAAGCTTTCTTT. Translating gives CASSRIEQDEAFF.

This chain connects TRBV30 to TRBJ2-7; TRBD1 or TRBD2 may be the D gene (6 bases each). This CDR3 has 15 residues. Germline loops: CDR1 GTSNPN, CDR2 SVGIG (reference sequence). V lost 4 bases, J lost 4 bases, and 20 bases lay in between. The DNA of the CDR3 is TGTGCCTGGACCAACTGGGGGGCCGCGGTTTACGAGCAGTACTTC. Residues: CAWTNWGAAVYEQYF.

The V and J genes are TRBV30 and TRBJ2-3; D call uncertain. The CDR3 spans 13 residues. Trimming took 2 bases from V and 1 from J, leaving 7 bases between them. Germline CDR1 reads GTSNPN; CDR2 reads SVGIG (reference sequence). As DNA, the CDR3 is TGTGCCTGGAGTCCTAGAGGCACAGATACGCAGTATTTT. Residues: CAWSPRGTDTQYF.

The chain couples TRBV2 to TRBJ1-1; possible D gene TRBD1, 6 bases. Germline lookup yields CDR1 SNHLY and CDR2 FYNNEI. The germline V and J ends were trimmed by 6 bases and 4 bases, with 15 bases remaining between them. The CDR3 is 14 amino acids. This CDR3 reads CASRPTGRGTEAFF. The CDR3, as DNA: TGTGCCAGCAGGCCTACAGGGAGGGGCACTGAAGCTTTCTTT.

J is TRBJ1-1 and V is TRBV5-1; weak D call: TRBD1 (5 bases). This CDR3 is built from 15 residues. CDR1 is SGHRS, CDR2 YFSETQ, per germline. The V gene lost 4 bases and the J gene lost 2 bases, with 15 bases spanning the gap. The CDR3 bases are TGCGCCAGCAGCCCCCGACAGAATCCTAACACTGAAGCTTTCTTT. Translated, it gives CASSPRQNPNTEAFF.

This rearrangement joins TRBV5-4 to TRBJ1-3; TRBD1 matches at 7 bases. Germline lookup yields CDR1 SGHNT and CDR2 YYREEE (reference sequence). V lost 0 bases to trimming and J lost 0 bases; unmatched junction nucleotides: 6. The CDR3 has 17 residues. CDR3: CASSLGTGFNSGNTIYF. The CDR3 region has the DNA TGTGCCAGCAGCTTGGGGACAGGATTCAACTCTGGAAACACCATATATTTT.

The rearrangement uses TRBV5-8 and TRBJ1-2, with 8 bases lining up with TRBD1. The germline CDR1 and CDR2 sequences are SGHTS and YDEGEE. The ends lost 3 bases at V and 8 bases at J; junction bases unmatched: 3. The CDR3 is 12 amino acids. DNA for the CDR3: TGTGCCAGCAGCTCGACAGGGGTCGGCTACACCTTC. Amino acids: CASSSTGVGYTF.

The chain recombines TRBV3-1 (or the pseudogene TRBV3-2) with TRBJ2-5, with TRBD2 as a possible D gene (6 bases). V was trimmed by 5 bases and J by 2 bases, leaving 9 bases between them. The germline gives CDR1 LGHDT, CDR2 YNNKEL (reference sequence). The CDR3 length is 13 residues. The CDR3 bases are TGTGCCAGCAGCTACGGACTACAAGAGACCCAGTACTTC. Protein sequence: CASSYGLQETQYF.

This clone was detected only once. The rearrangement uses TRBV19 and TRBJ1-1; 8 nucleotides match TRBD1. V trimming: 7 bases; J trimming: 3 bases; junction bases outside the gene matches: 16. Per germline, CDR1 LNHDA and CDR2 SQIVND (reference sequence). The CDR3 consists of 17 residues. The CDR3 spells CASTFPNNRGTDTEAFF. In DNA, the CDR3 is TGTGCCAGTACTTTCCCGAATAACAGGGGGACGGACACTGAAGCTTTCTTT.

The rearrangement joins TRBV6-5 to TRBJ2-1; no reliable D call. CDR3 size: 14 residues. The V end lost 6 bases, the J end lost 5 bases, and 14 bases lay between the germline ends. Germline CDR1 is MNHEY and CDR2 is SVGAGI. The CDR3 DNA reads as TGTGCCAGCAGAAAAGTCAAGGGCCACAATGAGCAGTTCTTC. It yields the protein CASRKVKGHNEQFF.

This clone was seen once. The chain employs TRBV11-1 and TRBJ2-3, with TRBD1 matching over 9 bases. Trimming at V came to 1 base and at J to 5 bases, leaving 1 base not matched to a gene. Germline assignment: CDR1 SGHAT and CDR2 FQDESV (reference sequence). The CDR3 is 14 residues long. This chain's CDR3 is CASSLDRGLDTQYF. The CDR3, as DNA: TGTGCCAGCAGCTTAGACAGGGGGCTAGATACGCAGTATTTT.

The genes are TRBV25-1 and TRBJ1-6; a weak D match, TRBD1 (6 bases). The CDR3 is made up of 15 amino acids. Deletions cut 3 bases from V and 6 bases from J, with 12 bases between. Germline V gene data show CDR1 as MGHDK and CDR2 as SYGVNS. CDR3 sequence reads: CASSDPGAPNSPLHF. CDR3 sequence (DNA): TGTGCCAGCAGTGACCCAGGGGCACCTAATTCACCCCTCCACTTT.

The sample holds one count of this clone. The gene calls are TRBV19 and TRBJ2-7; D ambiguous. The CDR3 loop spans 14 amino acids. The V end was cut by 0 bases, the J end by 6 bases, with 12 bases between. Germline V gene lookup returns CDR1 LNHDA and CDR2 SQIVND (reference sequence). CDR3 region: CASSIDRAMAEQYF. The CDR3 DNA reads TGTGCCAGTAGTATAGACAGAGCGATGGCCGAGCAGTACTTC.

The V and J genes are TRBV5-1 and TRBJ2-5, with 7 bases identical to TRBD2. J lost 2 bases, V lost 0 bases, and 7 bases had no gene match. Germline loops: CDR1 SGHRS, CDR2 YFSETQ. The CDR3 covers 16 residues. CDR3 bases: TGCGCCAGCAGCTTGGCCCTAGCGGCATCACAAGAGACCCAGTACTTC. This codes for CASSLALAASQETQYF.

J is TRBJ2-7 and V is TRBV7-2; 8 nucleotides match TRBD1. The junction had 10 bases not matched to a gene; V was cut back by 1 base and J by 2 bases. This CDR3 spans 17 amino acids. Germline CDR1 and CDR2: SGHTA and FQGNSA. This chain's CDR3 is CASSLVRGLRGTYEQYF. The CDR3 DNA is TGTGCCAGCAGCTTAGTCAGGGGGCTGCGGGGAACCTACGAGCAGTACTTC.

V and J are TRBV11-3 and TRBJ2-5, with D possibly TRBD2 on 6 matching bases. Germline values: CDR1 SGHNT, CDR2 YENEEA. Trimming pared 5 bases from V and 4 bases from J, leaving 11 bases between. The CDR3 runs to 13 residues. This CDR3 reads CASSRRVGETQYF. The CDR3 coding sequence is TGTGCCAGCAGCCGGAGGGTGGGAGAGACCCAGTACTTC.

The chain links TRBV4-3 to TRBJ1-2; D ambiguous. CDR1 is LGHNA and CDR2 is YSLEER in the germline V gene. V dropped 1 base and J dropped 0 bases, with 6 bases sitting between them. The CDR3 consists of 14 residues. CDR3 bases: TGCGCCAGCAGCCAAGCATCTACTAACTATGGCTACACCTTC. Protein sequence: CASSQASTNYGYTF.

The J gene is TRBJ1-2, the V gene TRBV12-3 or TRBV12-4; D may be TRBD1 (5 bases). V was trimmed by 3 bases and J by 7 bases, leaving 9 bases between them. The CDR3 covers 12 residues. CDR3 region: CASSFPGSGYTF. CDR3 bases: TGTGCCAGCAGTTTCCCAGGGAGTGGCTACACCTTC.